A selection of T cell receptor beta chains follows, all from one sample in a study of Ad26.COV2.S vaccination and SARS-CoV-2 variants. Using immunoSEQ multiplex PCR, the repertoire was profiled, and TCRdb retains in-frame clones only, with some absent. The sample lists hundreds of thousands of clones, roughly 87% seen once, with around 3.6% in the top ten. The source was peripheral blood, collected in a trial of Ad26.COV2.S vaccine versus placebo. The receptors originated from a person between 18 and 60 years old who received the Ad26.COV2.S COVID-19 vaccine or a placebo. Each CDR3 is given with its conserved first and last residue. The D gene is left open where the match is weak. Size is omitted from some rows. Given values are once, few, many or a class for expanded clones.

j_gene: TRBJ1-2
v_gene: TRBV5-1
abundance: -
d_gene: -
CDR3nt: TGCGCCAGCAGCTTGCGGCAGTCTAACTATGGCTACACCTTC
CDR3aa: CASSLRQSNYGYTF

j_gene: TRBJ2-2
v_gene: TRBV11-2
abundance: -
d_gene: -
CDR3nt: TGTGCCAGCAGCTTAGCTCGGGGTGACACCGGGGAGCTGTTTTTT
CDR3aa: CASSLARGDTGELFF

j_gene: TRBJ2-2
v_gene: TRBV28
abundance: -
d_gene: -
CDR3nt: TGTGCCAGCAGTCCCGTCGGGGGGCGGGAGCTGTTTTTT
CDR3aa: CASSPVGGRELFF

j_gene: TRBJ1-2
v_gene: TRBV5-1
abundance: -
d_gene: TRBD1
CDR3nt: TGCGCCAGCAGCCAGGGACAGGGGTTTACCTATGGCTACACCTTC
CDR3aa: CASSQGQGFTYGYTF

j_gene: TRBJ1-1
v_gene: TRBV27
abundance: -
d_gene: -
CDR3nt: TGTGCCAGCAGTTTCTCGGGTTCCGAACCAATGAACACTGAAGCTTTCTTT
CDR3aa: CASSFSGSEPMNTEAFF

j_gene: TRBJ1-3
v_gene: TRBV7-2
abundance: -
d_gene: TRBD1
CDR3nt: TGTGCCAGCAGCTCAGCAGGGGGGGCCGGAAACACCATATATTTT
CDR3aa: CASSSAGGAGNTIYF

j_gene: TRBJ1-2
v_gene: TRBV6-5
abundance: -
d_gene: TRBD1
CDR3nt: TGTGCCAGCAGTTACGCCGACAGGGGGAACTATGGCTACACCTTC
CDR3aa: CASSYADRGNYGYTF

j_gene: TRBJ1-5
v_gene: TRBV5-1
abundance: few
d_gene: -
CDR3nt: TGCGCCAGCAGCTTGGGGGGACTGGGCAATCAGCCCCAGCATTTT
CDR3aa: CASSLGGLGNQPQHF

j_gene: TRBJ2-7
v_gene: TRBV5-4
abundance: -
d_gene: -
CDR3nt: TGTGCCAGCAGCAAAGGTGGGGGGATCCACGAGCAGTACTTC
CDR3aa: CASSKGGGIHEQYF

j_gene: TRBJ1-5
v_gene: TRBV12-3/TRBV12-4
abundance: -
d_gene: -
CDR3nt: TGTGCCAGCAGGCCTAGCAATCAGCCCCAGCATTTT
CDR3aa: CASRPSNQPQHF

j_gene: TRBJ1-1
v_gene: TRBV7-6
abundance: -
d_gene: -
CDR3nt: TGTGCCAGCAGCGGGACTGCGAACACTGAAGCTTTCTTT
CDR3aa: CASSGTANTEAFF

j_gene: TRBJ1-1
v_gene: TRBV28
abundance: -
d_gene: -
CDR3nt: TGTGCCAGCAGTAGGCCTGAAACTGAAGCTTTCTTT
CDR3aa: CASSRPETEAFF

j_gene: TRBJ1-3
v_gene: TRBV7-6
abundance: -
d_gene: TRBD1
CDR3nt: TGTGCCAGCAGCGGGGGACAGGCCCAATTCTCTGGAAACACCATATATTTT
CDR3aa: CASSGGQAQFSGNTIYF

j_gene: TRBJ2-2
v_gene: TRBV7-9
abundance: -
d_gene: TRBD1
CDR3nt: TGTGCCAGCAGCTTGGGGACAGGGGGCGGACAAGCGAACACCGGGGAGCTGTTTTTT
CDR3aa: CASSLGTGGGQANTGELFF

j_gene: TRBJ1-2
v_gene: TRBV11-2
abundance: once
d_gene: -
CDR3nt: TGTGCCAGCAGCTTAGAGGCAGTGAACTATGGCTACACCTTC
CDR3aa: CASSLEAVNYGYTF

j_gene: TRBJ2-2
v_gene: TRBV29-1
abundance: once
d_gene: -
CDR3nt: TGCAGCGTGTGGGTAAACACCGGGGAGCTGTTTTTT
CDR3aa: CSVWVNTGELFF

j_gene: TRBJ2-7
v_gene: TRBV10-3
abundance: once
d_gene: TRBD2
CDR3nt: TGTGCCATCAGTGAGTCGAGACGGGGTAGCGGGGTATACGAGCAGTACTTC
CDR3aa: CAISESRRGSGVYEQYF

j_gene: TRBJ1-1
v_gene: TRBV4-2
abundance: -
d_gene: -
CDR3nt: TGTGCCAGCAGCCAAGAATCCCGGATGAACACTGAAGCTTTCTTT
CDR3aa: CASSQESRMNTEAFF

j_gene: TRBJ2-6
v_gene: TRBV19
abundance: -
d_gene: -
CDR3nt: TGTGCCAGTAGTATGGAGGCCCCTTTCACCTCTGGGGCCAACGTCCTGACTTTC
CDR3aa: CASSMEAPFTSGANVLTF

j_gene: TRBJ1-3
v_gene: TRBV19
abundance: once
d_gene: -
CDR3nt: TGTGCCAGTAGTCCCGGGGCCTCTGGAAACACCATATATTTT
CDR3aa: CASSPGASGNTIYF

j_gene: TRBJ1-6
v_gene: TRBV13
abundance: -
d_gene: -
CDR3nt: TGTGCCAGCAGCTTGACCGATAATAATTCACCCCTCCACTTT
CDR3aa: CASSLTDNNSPLHF

j_gene: TRBJ2-4
v_gene: TRBV10-3
abundance: -
d_gene: TRBD1
CDR3nt: TGTGCCATCAGTGAGCCGACAGGGATGTTTGTCAAAAACATTCAGTACTTC
CDR3aa: CAISEPTGMFVKNIQYF

j_gene: TRBJ1-1
v_gene: TRBV5-1
abundance: -
d_gene: -
CDR3nt: TGCGCCTCAACGCCGGGTCCAGGAAACACTGAAGCTTTCTTT
CDR3aa: CASTPGPGNTEAFF

j_gene: TRBJ1-1
v_gene: TRBV19
abundance: -
d_gene: TRBD1
CDR3nt: TGTGCCAGTAGTATTAGACAGGGGAGTGAAGCTTTCTTT
CDR3aa: CASSIRQGSEAFF

j_gene: TRBJ1-2
v_gene: TRBV2
abundance: -
d_gene: -
CDR3nt: TGTGCCAGCAGTGAAGCGATGGTTGGCTACACCTTC
CDR3aa: CASSEAMVGYTF

j_gene: TRBJ1-2
v_gene: TRBV7-2
abundance: -
d_gene: TRBD1
CDR3nt: TGTGCCAGCAGCTTCTCGGGACAGGGGGCGTATGGCTACACCTTC
CDR3aa: CASSFSGQGAYGYTF

j_gene: TRBJ1-2
v_gene: TRBV15
abundance: -
d_gene: TRBD1
CDR3nt: TGTGCCACAGGGACAGGGGGCCCTACTAACTATGGCTACACCTTC
CDR3aa: CATGTGGPTNYGYTF

j_gene: TRBJ2-7
v_gene: TRBV10-3
abundance: -
d_gene: -
CDR3nt: TGTGCATCAGTGAGGGGAAGGGACCGAGAGTCCTACGAGCAGTACTTC
CDR3aa: CASVRGRDRESYEQYF

j_gene: TRBJ2-5
v_gene: TRBV30
abundance: -
d_gene: -
CDR3nt: TGTGCCTGGAGCCCCAGGGGTAGGGAGACCCAGTACTTC
CDR3aa: CAWSPRGRETQYF

j_gene: TRBJ1-6
v_gene: TRBV18
abundance: -
d_gene: -
CDR3nt: TGTGCCTGTATCTTCGTTTTCTCCTATAATTCACCCCTCCACTTT
CDR3aa: CACIFVFSYNSPLHF

j_gene: TRBJ1-1
v_gene: TRBV5-1
abundance: -
d_gene: -
CDR3nt: TGCGCCAGCACCACACGGGGGTGGGACACTGAAGCTTTCTTT
CDR3aa: CASTTRGWDTEAFF

j_gene: TRBJ2-1
v_gene: TRBV7-3
abundance: -
d_gene: -
CDR3nt: TGTGCCAGCAGCTTAGCGGGGGCAAATGAGCAGTTCTTC
CDR3aa: CASSLAGANEQFF

j_gene: TRBJ2-5
v_gene: TRBV5-1
abundance: few
d_gene: -
CDR3nt: TGCGCCAGCAGCTTGGGACAGACCCAAGAGACCCAGTACTTC
CDR3aa: CASSLGQTQETQYF

j_gene: TRBJ1-5
v_gene: TRBV27
abundance: -
d_gene: -
CDR3nt: TGTGCCAGCAGTAACACGCAGGCAGGGGATAGCAATCAGCCCCAGCATTTT
CDR3aa: CASSNTQAGDSNQPQHF

j_gene: TRBJ1-1
v_gene: TRBV7-9
abundance: -
d_gene: -
CDR3nt: TGTGCCAGCAGCCCCTGGACGGAAAGCACTGAAGCTTTCTTT
CDR3aa: CASSPWTESTEAFF

j_gene: TRBJ1-2
v_gene: TRBV9
abundance: -
d_gene: TRBD1
CDR3nt: TGTGCCAGCAGCTCTCAAGGGACAGGCTATGGCTACACCTTC
CDR3aa: CASSSQGTGYGYTF

j_gene: TRBJ2-5
v_gene: TRBV5-4
abundance: -
d_gene: TRBD2
CDR3nt: TGTGCCAGCAGCTTGCTTGGTGAACTAGCGGGGCCCGCAGGGGAGACCCAGTACTTC
CDR3aa: CASSLLGELAGPAGETQYF

j_gene: TRBJ1-1
v_gene: TRBV7-3
abundance: -
d_gene: -
CDR3nt: TGTGCCAGCAGCCTAGGGGGGACGAACACTGAAGCTTTCTTT
CDR3aa: CASSLGGTNTEAFF

j_gene: TRBJ1-1
v_gene: TRBV9
abundance: -
d_gene: TRBD1
CDR3nt: TGTGCCAGCAGCGCCAGGGGGTCCATGAACACTGAAGCTTTCTTT
CDR3aa: CASSARGSMNTEAFF

j_gene: TRBJ2-7
v_gene: TRBV20-1
abundance: once
d_gene: -
CDR3nt: TGCAGTGCTAGTAGGGCAGACGAGCAGTACTTC
CDR3aa: CSASRADEQYF